The TCR beta chain under discussion was sequenced for a study of brain T cells in children with intractable seizures. Study findings and constraints: Clones missing pre-surgery may reflect undersampling of that blood sample. Viral specificity was inferred only from CDR3 similarity; HCMV serostatus was unknown.

To note about this clone: The antigen remains undetermined.

Using immunoSEQ multiplex PCR, the repertoire was profiled, and TCRdb retains in-frame clones only, with some absent. The sample has tens of thousands of clones; roughly 95% are singletons. Surgery cases with the highest brain T cell transcript signatures were chosen for sequencing. Pre-surgery treatment included at least one anti-epileptic drug. The sequence came from a boy younger than two with focal cortical dysplasia and intractable seizures. Sequences were derived from peripheral blood, sampled at surgery.

In nucleotides, the CDR3 is TGCGCCAGCAGCTTGGGCGGGGGGGCCACAGATACGCAGTATTTT. Translating it yields CASSLGGGATDTQYF. This rearrangement joins TRBV5-1 to TRBJ2-3; 9 bases align to TRBD2. V shed 0 bases, J shed 2 bases, and the junction held 1 base outside the gene matches. The CDR3 extends over 15 amino acids. The germline gives CDR1 SGHRS, CDR2 YFSETQ.